The 6 T cell receptor beta chains presented below share a single source sample, sequenced in a study of cytomegalovirus exposure and HLA in healthy donors (dated by TCRdb to 2016 to 2017). Libraries were built with the immunoSEQ multiplex PCR assay. For the multiplex PCR, a mixture combining 60 forward primers for TCR Vbeta segments and 13 reverse primers for TCR Jbeta segments was used. TCRdb obtained this table from immuneACCESS and retained in-frame rearrangements with V and J assigned. These tables miss some clones; where compared with another copy, unresolved V genes account for less than half of the shortfall, and the remainder is unexplained. Across this sample there are tens of thousands of clones, with around 79% seen only once. Of the sample, about 14% is held by the ten largest clones. The sample taken for sequencing was PBMCs. The origin of the receptors is a woman aged 40 to 55 in good health and CMV-seropositive.

The chain links TRBV18 to TRBJ2-7; D perhaps matches TRBD1 (5 bases). This CDR3 has 12 residues. CDR1 and CDR2 (germline): KGHSH, LQKENI. Trimming took off 6 bases at V and 12 bases at J, with 18 bases between the two ends. In nucleotides, the CDR3 is TGTGCCAGCTCGCCGGACATATCTCGGCCGTACTTC. Translated: CASSPDISRPYF.

The rearrangement joins TRBV28 to TRBJ1-1; 8 bases are a match to TRBD1. The junction had 6 bases not matched to a gene; V was cut back by 5 bases and J by 1 base. The germline CDR1 and CDR2 sequences are MDHEN and SYDVKM. The CDR3 runs 15 residues. This CDR3 reads CASSIPTGANTEAFF. The CDR3 nucleotides read TGTGCCAGCAGTATCCCGACAGGGGCGAACACTGAAGCTTTCTTT.

The chain has TRBV27 and TRBJ2-1; D is perhaps TRBD2 (6 bases). The V and J ends lost 5 bases and 0 bases respectively, with 11 bases between them. CDR3 size: 15 residues. Germline CDR1 and CDR2: MNHEY and SMNVEV (reference sequence). The CDR3 DNA reads as TGTGCCAGCAGTAGGGACTGGAGCTCCTACAATGAGCAGTTCTTC. It specifies CASSRDWSSYNEQFF.

The V gene is TRBV30, the J gene TRBJ2-7, with D possibly TRBD1 on 5 matching bases. This CDR3 is 13 amino acids long. The germline gives CDR1 GTSNPN, CDR2 SVGIG (reference sequence). The V end lost 0 bases, the J end lost 7 bases, and 13 bases lay between the germline ends. The CDR3 bases are TGTGCCTGGAGTGTACTTCCAGGGCCGGAGCAGTACTTC. Protein: CAWSVLPGPEQYF.

About this clone: Likely a read error: the CDR3 ends without its conserved phenylalanine or tryptophan. The rearrangement uses TRBV5-1 and TRBJ2-2, with 10 bases lining up with TRBD2. V dropped 4 bases and J dropped 4; count of bases not matched to a gene: 10. Germline lookup yields CDR1 SGHRS and CDR2 YFSETQ. The CDR3 is 17 amino acids. The CDR3: CASSALGASGSTGELFV. CDR3 sequence (DNA): TGCGCCAGCAGCGCCCTTGGGGCTAGCGGGAGCACCGGGGAGCTGTTTGTT.

The chain uses TRBV28 and TRBJ2-1; D is ambiguous. Germline V gene data show CDR1 as MDHEN and CDR2 as SYDVKM. Trimming removed 3 bases at V and 11 bases at J, with 20 bases between. The CDR3 covers 15 residues. The CDR3 sequence is CASSLTESVFPKQFF. Written as DNA, the CDR3 is TGTGCCAGCAGTTTGACGGAGTCAGTCTTCCCAAAGCAGTTCTTC. Variable domain in full (rest from reference TRBV28 and TRBJ2-1): DVKVTQSSRYLVKRTGEKVFLECVQDMDHENMFWYRQDPGLGLRLIYFSYDVKMKEKGDIPEGYSVSREKKERFSLILESASTNQTSMYLCASSLTESVFPKQFFGPGTRLTVL.